One and the same sample provided the 28 T cell receptor beta chains below, sequenced in a study of control samples from healthy donors and cancer patients. Only in-frame clones appear in the TCRdb table, and some are missing; sequencing was by immunoSEQ multiplex PCR. This table has 130,000 or so clones, about 89% appearing once. The material sequenced was blood. The receptors here all came from a man aged 45-65 years in good health.

The gene calls are TRBV3-1 (or the pseudogene TRBV3-2) and TRBJ1-5, with D perhaps TRBD1 (5 bases). Trimming shortened V by 0 bases and J by 0 bases, and 15 bases separated the two germline ends. The CDR3 loop spans 18 amino acids. Germline assignment: CDR1 LGHDT and CDR2 YNNKEL (reference sequence). CDR3 loop: CASSQDRQGIYSNQPQHF. CDR3 nucleotide sequence: TGTGCCAGCAGCCAAGACCGGCAGGGTATCTATAGCAATCAGCCCCAGCATTTT.

V usage is TRBV30 and J usage is TRBJ1-4; 9 bases are a match to TRBD1. In germline, CDR1 is GTSNPN, CDR2 SVGIG (reference sequence). The CDR3 totals 16 residues. The junction had 12 bases not matched to a gene; V was cut back by 5 bases and J by 5 bases. CDR3 in DNA: TGTGCCTGGGTTGACCCTTCCGGGACAGGGAATGAAAAACTGTTTTTT. Its protein product is CAWVDPSGTGNEKLFF.

The chain joins TRBV3-1 (or the pseudogene TRBV3-2) to TRBJ2-1; possible D gene TRBD2, 5 bases. The ends were cut back, 4 bases at V and 2 bases at J, with 9 bases in the middle. This CDR3 is 14 amino acids long. CDR1 is LGHDT and CDR2 is YNNKEL in the germline V gene (reference sequence). The CDR3 spells CASSRGLTYNEQFF. In nucleotides, the CDR3 is TGTGCCAGCAGCCGCGGACTTACCTACAATGAGCAGTTCTTC.

This chain joins TRBV30 and TRBJ2-2, with D unresolved. The V gene's germline CDR1 is GTSNPN and CDR2 SVGIG (reference sequence). The V end lost 0 bases, the J end lost 5 bases, and 7 bases lay between the germline ends. This CDR3 spans 13 amino acids. The CDR3, as DNA: TGTGCCTGGAGTGTAGGCGCGACCGGGGAGCTGTTTTTT. It is translated as CAWSVGATGELFF. Complete variable domain (other parts from reference TRBV30 and TRBJ2-2): SQTIHQWPATLVQPVGSPLSLECTVEGTSNPNLYWYRQAAGRGLQLLFYSVGIGQISSEVPQNLSASRPQDRQFILSSKKLLLSDSGFYLCAWSVGATGELFFGEGSRLTVL.

The chain links TRBV6-5 to TRBJ2-1, with D possibly TRBD2 on 6 matching bases. Germline loops: CDR1 MNHEY, CDR2 SVGAGI. V was cut by 10 bases and J by 7 bases, with 17 bases left in between. The CDR3 loop spans 13 amino acids. In nucleotides, the CDR3 is TGTGCCACCCGACTAGTCAACACTAATGAGCAGTTCTTC. It is translated as CATRLVNTNEQFF.

This rearrangement joins TRBV2 to TRBJ1-4; no reliable D call. Germline lookup yields CDR1 SNHLY and CDR2 FYNNEI. V lost 6 bases, J lost 2 bases, and 13 bases lay in between. This CDR3 spans 15 amino acids. The CDR3 coding sequence is TGTGCCAGCAGCCCACCCGGACGGACTAATGAAAAACTGTTTTTT. Translating it yields CASSPPGRTNEKLFF.

The rearrangement uses TRBV5-1 and TRBJ1-2; D is possibly TRBD1 (6 bases). In germline, CDR1 is SGHRS, CDR2 YFSETQ. This CDR3 contains 13 residues. V gave up 5 bases and J gave up 4 bases, with 12 bases separating them. The CDR3 DNA reads as TGCGCCAGCAGTCCGGACAGCCTCTATGGCTACACCTTC. Translating gives CASSPDSLYGYTF. The entire variable domain, with the rest obtained from reference TRBV5-1 and TRBJ1-2, is as follows: KAGVTQTPRYLIKTRGQQVTLSCSPISGHRSVSWYQQTPGQGLQFLFEYFSETQRNKGNFPGRFSGRQFSNSRSEMNVSTLELGDSALYLCASSPDSLYGYTFGSGTRLTVV.

There are a few counts of this clone. The chain recombines TRBV5-1 with TRBJ2-7; the D gene is possibly TRBD2 (7 bases). Germline V gene sequence: CDR1 SGHRS, CDR2 YFSETQ. The CDR3 length is 14 residues. Trimming removed 4 bases at V and 3 bases at J, with 14 bases between. CDR3 sequence reads: CASSPGGGDYEQYF. The CDR3 DNA is TGCGCCAGCAGCCCGGGGGGCGGTGACTACGAGCAGTACTTC.

This clone was detected once. At one end the junction does not follow the germline gene, possibly because of a read error. The rearrangement links TRBV5-8 to TRBJ1-4; D is undetermined. Germline values: CDR1 SGHTS, CDR2 YDEGEE. CDR3 length: 10 residues. The CDR3 nucleotides read TGTGCCAGCAGCTTGCTGAGTAGCACTTTT. Encoded protein: CASSLLSSTF.

The V call is TRBV27, the J call TRBJ2-7, with TRBD2 matching over 10 bases. Germline V gives CDR1 MNHEY, CDR2 SMNVEV (reference sequence). Trimming removed 7 bases from V and 1 base from J; junction bases left unmatched: 4. The CDR3 has 14 amino acids. CDR3 amino acids: CASKSGGASYEQYF. The DNA of the CDR3 is TGTGCCAGCAAAAGCGGGGGGGCGTCCTACGAGCAGTACTTC.

The chain uses TRBV2 and TRBJ2-3, with D perhaps matching TRBD1 or TRBD2 (5 bases each). CDR1 and CDR2 (germline): SNHLY, FYNNEI. This CDR3 has 16 amino acids. Trimming shortened V by 6 bases and J by 2 bases, and 18 bases separated the two germline ends. For the CDR3, the DNA is TGTGCCAGCAGCACTCGGGGCTCCCCTCTCACAGATACGCAGTATTTT. Its translation is CASSTRGSPLTDTQYF.

J is TRBJ1-1 and V is TRBV15; a possible D gene is TRBD1 (6 bases). CDR1 is LNHNV, CDR2 YYDKDF, per germline (reference sequence). Trimming shortened V by 5 bases and J by 2 bases, and 18 bases separated the two germline ends. The CDR3 sequence is 16 residues long. CDR3: CATSPKRGGGNTEAFF. DNA of the CDR3: TGTGCCACCAGCCCCAAACGGGGAGGGGGAAACACTGAAGCTTTCTTT.

The chain employs TRBV5-5 and TRBJ1-1; D is uncertain. This CDR3 spans 14 amino acids. Trimming shortened V by 0 bases and J by 1 base, and 7 bases separated the two germline ends. CDR1 and CDR2 (germline): SGHKS, YYEKEE (reference sequence). Here the CDR3 reads CASSLEFKNTEAFF. In DNA form, the CDR3 reads TGTGCCAGCAGCTTGGAGTTTAAGAACACTGAAGCTTTCTTT.

V is TRBV18 and J is TRBJ2-5; possible D gene TRBD1, 5 bases. Per germline, CDR1 KGHSH and CDR2 LQKENI. The CDR3 has 13 amino acids. V gave up 3 bases and J gave up 5 bases, with 10 bases separating them. The CDR3 DNA is TGTGCCAGCTCACCGGGGCGCCGGGAGACCCAGTACTTC. Encoded protein: CASSPGRRETQYF.

The chain uses TRBV27 and TRBJ2-1; TRBD1 matches 7 bases. V shed 4 bases, J shed 7 bases, and the junction held 4 bases outside the gene matches. The CDR3 loop spans 13 amino acids. CDR1 and CDR2 (germline): MNHEY, SMNVEV (reference sequence). The CDR3 is CASSSGQTNEQFF. The CDR3 DNA sequence: TGTGCCAGCAGTTCGGGACAGACGAATGAGCAGTTCTTC.

V gene TRBV7-9 combines with J gene TRBJ1-2; D is perhaps TRBD1 (6 bases). Trimming took off 3 bases at V and 7 bases at J, with 12 bases between the two ends. Per germline, CDR1 SEHNR and CDR2 FQNEAQ (reference sequence). The CDR3 extends over 13 amino acids. CDR3 residues: CASSLTQGVGYTF. Here the CDR3 DNA reads TGTGCCAGCAGCTTGACACAGGGTGTTGGCTACACCTTC.

The chain is built from TRBV6-5 and TRBJ2-3; D uncertain. Trimming took off 10 bases at V and 2 bases at J, with 13 bases between the two ends. The CDR3 has 13 amino acids. CDR1 is MNHEY and CDR2 is SVGAGI in the germline V gene. CDR3 coding DNA: TGTGCCACCCAACAACCCGTCACAGATACGCAGTATTTT. Translated, it gives CATQQPVTDTQYF.

The rearrangement joins TRBV7-2 to TRBJ2-5; D may be TRBD2 (5 bases). The CDR3 has 16 residues. CDR1 and CDR2 (germline): SGHTA, FQGNSA. Deletions cut 4 bases from V and 0 bases from J, with 15 bases between. The CDR3 protein is CASSSRRGEYQETQYF. Here the CDR3 DNA reads TGTGCCAGCAGCTCCAGACGGGGAGAGTACCAAGAGACCCAGTACTTC.

This sequence joins TRBV6-5 and TRBJ2-5; D call uncertain. Trimming pared 0 bases from V and 5 bases from J, leaving 13 bases between. The CDR3 is made up of 15 amino acids. The germline gives CDR1 MNHEY, CDR2 SVGAGI. CDR3 sequence (DNA): TGTGCCAGCAGTTACTCCCCGGTCGGAGTGGAGACCCAGTACTTC. This gives the protein CASSYSPVGVETQYF.

The rearrangement uses TRBV11-2 and TRBJ2-1, with a weak D call TRBD2 (6 bases). The CDR3 totals 12 residues. With 3 bases removed from V and 7 bases from J, the gap between germline ends came to 7 bases. Germline V lookup: CDR1 SGHAT, CDR2 FQNNGV. This CDR3 reads CASSFGGNEQFF. CDR3 DNA: TGTGCCAGCAGCTTCGGGGGAAATGAGCAGTTCTTC.

The chain combines TRBV5-1 with TRBJ1-6; weak D call: TRBD1 (6 bases). The CDR3 contains 15 residues. Germline V gene sequence: CDR1 SGHRS, CDR2 YFSETQ. V was cut by 4 bases and J by 2 bases, with 10 bases left in between. The CDR3, as DNA: TGCGCCAGCAGCCCACAGGGAACCTATAATTCACCCCTCCACTTT. This translates into CASSPQGTYNSPLHF. Supplemented by reference TRBV5-1 and TRBJ1-6, the full variable domain reads KAGVTQTPRYLIKTRGQQVTLSCSPISGHRSVSWYQQTPGQGLQFLFEYFSETQRNKGNFPGRFSGRQFSNSRSEMNVSTLELGDSALYLCASSPQGTYNSPLHFGNGTRLTVT.

V usage is TRBV19 and J usage is TRBJ2-3, with 13 positions matching TRBD2. V dropped 4 bases and J dropped 5; count of bases not matched to a gene: 6. From germline, CDR1 is LNHDA and CDR2 SQIVND (reference sequence). The CDR3 has 16 residues. The CDR3 nucleotides are TGTGCCAGTAGTACGGGACTAGCGGGGTTGGGAGATACGCAGTATTTT. Its protein is CASSTGLAGLGDTQYF.

The rearrangement uses TRBV5-4 and TRBJ1-4; 7 bases are a match to TRBD1. The CDR3 has 14 amino acids. Germline CDR1 reads SGHNT; CDR2 reads YYREEE (reference sequence). V trimming: 7 bases; J trimming: 4 bases; junction bases outside the gene matches: 7. The CDR3 region has the DNA TGTGCCAGCGCTCAAGGGGGCAATAATGAAAAACTGTTTTTT. It yields the protein CASAQGGNNEKLFF.

This clone has just one count. The chain has TRBV18 and TRBJ2-5; tentative D call: TRBD1 (6 bases). Between the trimmed V and J ends, which lost 6 bases and 3 bases, there was a span of 11 bases. There are 13 residues in the CDR3. Germline CDR1 reads KGHSH; CDR2 reads LQKENI. The CDR3 here is CASSRDTEETQYF. In nucleotides, the CDR3 is TGTGCCAGCTCTCGGGACACGGAAGAGACCCAGTACTTC.

The chain is built from TRBV6-4 and TRBJ1-2; 7 bases fit TRBD1. V lost 2 bases and J lost 8; bases outside the gene matches: 8. Germline V gene lookup returns CDR1 MRHNA and CDR2 SNTAGT. The CDR3 sequence is 14 residues long. For the CDR3, the DNA is TGTGCCAGCAGTGACCAGGGGGGGACCTTGGGCTACACCTTC. It is translated as CASSDQGGTLGYTF.

J is TRBJ2-3 and V is TRBV5-5; TRBD1 might be the D (5 bases). CDR1 is SGHKS, CDR2 YYEKEE, per germline (reference sequence). The CDR3 extends over 15 amino acids. Trimming cost V 4 bases and J 0 bases, with 12 bases left between them. CDR3 in DNA: TGTGCCAGCAGCCCAGGGATGGGAAGCACAGATACGCAGTATTTT. Protein sequence: CASSPGMGSTDTQYF.

The sample holds one count of this clone. Within the sample, other DNA sequences also encode this same CDR3. The chain joins TRBV11-2 to TRBJ1-1; D gene unclear. The CDR3 has 13 amino acids. Deletions cut 1 base from V and 1 base from J, with 4 bases between. In germline, CDR1 is SGHAT, CDR2 FQNNGV. The CDR3 sequence is CASSLGPNTEAFF. The CDR3 DNA follows: TGTGCCAGCAGCTTAGGTCCGAACACTGAAGCTTTCTTT.

The chain joins TRBV7-2 to TRBJ2-7; 8 bases agree with TRBD1. V lost 3 bases to trimming and J lost 5 bases; unmatched junction nucleotides: 6. This CDR3 comprises 14 residues. The germline CDR1 and CDR2 sequences are SGHTA and FQGNSA. The DNA for the CDR3 is TGTGCCAGCAGCTTTGGACAGGGAGTCAACGAGCAGTACTTC. This translates into CASSFGQGVNEQYF.